The 3 T cell receptor beta chains listed next were all sequenced from one sample in a study of T cell responses to AZD1222 COVID-19 vaccine. TCRdb's copy holds only in-frame clones and misses some; the assay was immunoSEQ multiplex PCR. Altogether 150,000 to 200,000 clones are present, approximately 93% being singletons, with the ten largest covering more than 0.8%. The sequenced sample was peripheral blood, obtained 28 days after the second AZD1222 dose. Receptors were obtained from an adult who received the AZD1222 COVID-19 vaccine.

CDR3 sequence: CASSLRDTTSGNTIYF. CDR3 nucleotide sequence: TGTGCCAGCAGCTTAAGGGACACCACCTCTGGAAACACCATATATTTT. The chain carries TRBV7-9 and TRBJ1-3; perhaps TRBD1 as D (6 bases). Per germline, CDR1 SEHNR and CDR2 FQNEAQ (reference sequence). Trimming took 2 bases from V and 0 from J, leaving 11 bases between them. The CDR3 covers 16 residues.

J is TRBJ1-2 and V is TRBV6-5, with D tentatively TRBD1 (6 bases). The CDR3 runs 15 residues. CDR1 MNHEY and CDR2 SVGAGI come from the germline V gene. V shed 5 bases and J shed 2 bases, with 15 bases lying between them. CDR3 sequence (DNA): TGTGCCAGCAGTAGTCAAGGGGGGGCAAACTATGGCTACACCTTC. Its translation: CASSSQGGANYGYTF.

The chain carries TRBV6-2 or TRBV6-3 and TRBJ2-1; TRBD2 matches 11 bases. V was pared by 6 bases and J by 2 bases, with 9 bases of the junction left unmatched. This CDR3 has 17 residues. Germline assignment: CDR1 MNHEY and CDR2 SVGEGT. CDR3 sequence: CASSQNLLAGAYNEQFF. The CDR3, as DNA: TGTGCCAGCAGCCAAAATCTACTAGCGGGGGCCTACAATGAGCAGTTCTTC.